The source of this T cell receptor (beta chain) is a study of tumor-infiltrating lymphocytes in localized non-small cell lung cancer. Measured with immunoSEQ multiplex PCR; TCRdb has only the in-frame clones, and not every one. The sample comprises some 16,000 clones, less than 55% of which are singletons, and less than 20% rests with the top ten. Per the germline V gene, CDR1 is SNHLY and CDR2 is FYNNEI. The CDR3 consists of 14 residues. V lost 5 bases and J lost 7; bases outside the gene matches: 8. Whole-study results and caveats: Technical variation could not be separated from intratumor heterogeneity here. Tumor T-cell fraction was not associated with recurrence-free survival. Available tissue quantity limited TCR sequencing to a patient subset.

The count of this clone is one. The antigen is undetermined. The chain recombines TRBV2 with TRBJ1-2, with 9 bases fitting TRBD1. The clonotype originates from a human donor with non-small cell lung cancer. The sequencing sample was made of lung tumor tissue. CDR3: CASSYYTGGRGYTF. The CDR3 region has the DNA TGTGCCAGCAGTTATTATACAGGGGGCCGTGGCTACACCTTC.